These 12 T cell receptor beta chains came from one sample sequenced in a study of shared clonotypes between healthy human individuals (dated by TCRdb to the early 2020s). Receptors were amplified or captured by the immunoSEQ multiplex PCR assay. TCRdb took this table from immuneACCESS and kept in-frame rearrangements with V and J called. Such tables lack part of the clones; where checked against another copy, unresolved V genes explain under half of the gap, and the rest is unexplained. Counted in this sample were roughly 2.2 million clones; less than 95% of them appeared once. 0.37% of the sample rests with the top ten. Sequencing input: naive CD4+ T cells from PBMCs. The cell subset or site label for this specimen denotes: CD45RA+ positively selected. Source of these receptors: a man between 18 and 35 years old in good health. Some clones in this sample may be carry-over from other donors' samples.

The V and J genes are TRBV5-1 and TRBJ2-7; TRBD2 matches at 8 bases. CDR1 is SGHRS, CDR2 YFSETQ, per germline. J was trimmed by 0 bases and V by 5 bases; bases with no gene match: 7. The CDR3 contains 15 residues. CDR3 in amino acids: CASRSTSGGSYEQYF. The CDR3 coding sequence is TGCGCCAGCAGAAGCACTAGCGGAGGCTCCTACGAGCAGTACTTC.

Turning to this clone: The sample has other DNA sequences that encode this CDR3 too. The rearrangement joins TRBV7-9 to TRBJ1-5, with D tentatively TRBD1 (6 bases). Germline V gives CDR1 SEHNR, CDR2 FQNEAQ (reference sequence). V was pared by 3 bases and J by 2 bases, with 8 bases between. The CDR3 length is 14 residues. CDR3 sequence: CASSLGAGNQPQHF. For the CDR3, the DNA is TGTGCCAGCAGCTTGGGGGCAGGCAATCAGCCCCAGCATTTT.

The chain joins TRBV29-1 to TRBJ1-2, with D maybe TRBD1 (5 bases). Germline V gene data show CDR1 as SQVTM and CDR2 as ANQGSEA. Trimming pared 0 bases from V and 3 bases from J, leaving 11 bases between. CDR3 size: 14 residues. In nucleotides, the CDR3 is TGCAGCGTTGAAGATCCAGCAGGGTACTATGGCTACACCTTC. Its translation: CSVEDPAGYYGYTF.

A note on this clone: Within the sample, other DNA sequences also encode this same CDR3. This CDR3 is CSVAVGDTQYF. DNA of the CDR3: TGCAGCGTTGCAGTCGGGGATACGCAGTATTTT. This chain connects TRBV29-1 to TRBJ2-3; D is unclear. Germline CDR1 reads SQVTM; CDR2 reads ANQGSEA. Trimming took 4 bases from V and 6 from J, leaving 8 bases between them. The CDR3 is 11 amino acids.

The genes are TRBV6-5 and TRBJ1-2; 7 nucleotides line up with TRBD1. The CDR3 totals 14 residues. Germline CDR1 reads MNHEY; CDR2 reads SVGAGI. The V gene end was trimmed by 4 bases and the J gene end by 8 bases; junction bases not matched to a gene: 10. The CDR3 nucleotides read TGTGCCAGCAGTTTCCAGACAGGGAGGAACGGCTACACCTTC. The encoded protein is CASSFQTGRNGYTF.

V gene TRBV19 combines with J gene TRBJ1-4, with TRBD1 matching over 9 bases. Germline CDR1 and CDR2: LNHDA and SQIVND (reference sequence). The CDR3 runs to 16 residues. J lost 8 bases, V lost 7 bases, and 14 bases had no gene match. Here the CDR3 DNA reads TGTGCCAGTAAGCCCAAGTACAGGGGGCGCGCGGAAAAACTGTTTTTT. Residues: CASKPKYRGRAEKLFF.

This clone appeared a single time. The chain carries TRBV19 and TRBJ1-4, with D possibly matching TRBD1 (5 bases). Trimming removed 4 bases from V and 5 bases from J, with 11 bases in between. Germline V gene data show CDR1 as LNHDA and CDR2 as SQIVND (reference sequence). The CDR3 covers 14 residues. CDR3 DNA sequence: TGTGCCAGTAGTAGGGGGACCGCAAATGAAAAACTGTTTTTT. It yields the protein CASSRGTANEKLFF.

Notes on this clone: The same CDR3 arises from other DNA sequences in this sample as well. The CDR3 DNA sequence: TGTGCCAGCAGCTTAGGGGATGCGGCTGCGCAGTATTTT. Protein: CASSLGDAAAQYF. The chain couples TRBV7-2 to TRBJ2-3, with D unclear. Germline assignment: CDR1 SGHTA and CDR2 FQGNSA. The V gene lost 1 base and the J gene lost 10 bases, with 12 bases spanning the gap. This CDR3 spans 13 amino acids.

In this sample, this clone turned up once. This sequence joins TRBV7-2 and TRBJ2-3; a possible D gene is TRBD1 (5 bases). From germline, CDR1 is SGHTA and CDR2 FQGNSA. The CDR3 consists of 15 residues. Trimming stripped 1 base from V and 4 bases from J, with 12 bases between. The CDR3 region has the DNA TGTGCCAGCAGCTTAGTGATGACAGAGCCAGATACGCAGTATTTT. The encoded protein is CASSLVMTEPDTQYF.

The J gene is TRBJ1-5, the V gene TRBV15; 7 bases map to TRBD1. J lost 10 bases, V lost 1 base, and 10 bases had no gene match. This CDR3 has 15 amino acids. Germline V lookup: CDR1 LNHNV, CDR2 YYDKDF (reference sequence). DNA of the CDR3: TGTGCCACCAGCAGAGCCCCAGAGGGGGCCGTACCCCAGCATTTT. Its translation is CATSRAPEGAVPQHF.

CDR3 sequence (DNA): TGTGCCAGCAGCCCAAGGGACGGACGACTAGCGCAAGAGACCCAGTACTTC. Translating it yields CASSPRDGRLAQETQYF. The chain is built from TRBV7-8 and TRBJ2-5, with 8 positions matching TRBD2. Germline V CDR1 and CDR2: SGHVS, FQNEAQ. The trim removed 5 bases at V and 2 bases at J, leaving 13 bases unmatched. The CDR3 is made up of 17 amino acids.

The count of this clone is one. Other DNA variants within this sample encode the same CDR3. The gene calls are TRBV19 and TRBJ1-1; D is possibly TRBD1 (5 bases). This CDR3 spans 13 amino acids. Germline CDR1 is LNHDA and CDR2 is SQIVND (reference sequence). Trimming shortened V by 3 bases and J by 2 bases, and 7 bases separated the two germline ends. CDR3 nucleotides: TGTGCCAGTAGTATTGACAGAAACACTGAAGCTTTCTTT. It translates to CASSIDRNTEAFF.